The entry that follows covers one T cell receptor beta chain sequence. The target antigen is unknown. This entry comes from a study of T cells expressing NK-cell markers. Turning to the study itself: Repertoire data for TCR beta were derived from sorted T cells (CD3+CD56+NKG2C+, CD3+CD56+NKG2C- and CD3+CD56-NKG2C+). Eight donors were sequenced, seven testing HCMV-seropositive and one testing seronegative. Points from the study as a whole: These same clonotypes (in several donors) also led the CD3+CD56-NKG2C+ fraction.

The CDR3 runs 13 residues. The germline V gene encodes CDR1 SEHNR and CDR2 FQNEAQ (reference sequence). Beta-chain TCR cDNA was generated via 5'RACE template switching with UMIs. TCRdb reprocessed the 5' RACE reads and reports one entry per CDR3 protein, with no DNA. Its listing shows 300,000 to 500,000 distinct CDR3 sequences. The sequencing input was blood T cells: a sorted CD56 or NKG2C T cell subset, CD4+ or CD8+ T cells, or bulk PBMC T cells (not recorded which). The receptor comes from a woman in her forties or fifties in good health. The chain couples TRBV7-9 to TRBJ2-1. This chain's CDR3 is CASSLAHRIEQFF.